The 27 T cell receptor beta chains listed next were all sequenced from one sample in a study of blood T cell repertoires in COVID-19. Data came from immunoSEQ multiplex PCR; TCRdb stores just in-frame clones and leaves some out. Among about 100,000 clones listed, less than 80% were seen once. Sequencing was done on a sample of peripheral blood. These receptors all stem from a man between 65 and 85 years old with active or convalescent COVID-19.

CDR3 sequence (DNA): TGCAGCACCAACAGCGGGAGCGCAGATACGCAGTATTTT. Amino acid sequence: CSTNSGSADTQYF. The chain recombines TRBV29-1 with TRBJ2-3, with 8 positions matching TRBD2. The germline V gene encodes CDR1 SQVTM and CDR2 ANQGSEA. This CDR3 is built from 13 residues. V lost 8 bases to trimming and J lost 4 bases; unmatched junction nucleotides: 8.

The chain carries TRBV2 and TRBJ2-7, with 12 bases identical to TRBD2. The ends lost 8 bases at V and 0 bases at J; junction bases unmatched: 5. Germline V lookup: CDR1 SNHLY, CDR2 FYNNEI. This CDR3 has 15 amino acids. In DNA, the CDR3 is TGTGCCAGCTGCCTAGCGGGAGGGAGCTCCTACGAGCAGTACTTC. It yields the protein CASCLAGGSSYEQYF.

This chain connects TRBV18 to TRBJ2-1, with D unresolved. From germline, CDR1 is KGHSH and CDR2 LQKENI. The germline V and J ends were trimmed by 2 bases and 3 bases, with 8 bases remaining between them. This CDR3 is 14 amino acids long. The CDR3 nucleotides read TGTGCCAGCTCACCAAGCGTGAGCTACAATGAGCAGTTCTTC. Protein sequence: CASSPSVSYNEQFF.

This chain uses TRBV3-1 (or the pseudogene TRBV3-2) with TRBJ2-5; no firm D call. V lost 0 bases, J lost 7 bases, and 9 bases lay in between. The CDR3 runs to 13 residues. Germline V CDR1 and CDR2: LGHDT, YNNKEL (reference sequence). This CDR3 reads CASSQDQVGTQYF. In DNA, the CDR3 is TGTGCCAGCAGCCAAGATCAGGTGGGGACCCAGTACTTC.

V usage is TRBV6-5 and J usage is TRBJ1-1; tentatively, D is TRBD1 (6 bases). Between the trimmed V and J ends, which lost 0 bases and 5 bases, there was a span of 13 bases. The CDR3 covers 15 residues. Germline assignment: CDR1 MNHEY and CDR2 SVGAGI. The CDR3 DNA follows: TGTGCCAGCAGTTACTCGAAACAGGGAGGGACTGAAGCTTTCTTT. This codes for CASSYSKQGGTEAFF.

V gene TRBV28 combines with J gene TRBJ1-5; D gene ambiguous. Germline assignment: CDR1 MDHEN and CDR2 SYDVKM. V shed 6 bases and J shed 1 base, with 13 bases lying between them. The CDR3 runs to 15 residues. DNA for the CDR3: TGTGCCAGCAGCTCCATCCAACTGAGCAATCAGCCCCAGCATTTT. Its translation: CASSSIQLSNQPQHF.

V gene TRBV9 combines with J gene TRBJ1-1; TRBD1 agrees at 11 bases. This CDR3 is built from 15 residues. Germline CDR1 reads SGDLS; CDR2 reads YYNGEE. V was pared by 3 bases and J by 5 bases, with 6 bases of the junction left unmatched. The CDR3 is CASSAGTGGQTEAFF. The CDR3 DNA reads as TGTGCCAGCAGCGCAGGGACAGGGGGGCAAACTGAAGCTTTCTTT. Supplemented by reference TRBV9 and TRBJ1-1, the full variable domain reads DSGVTQTPKHLITATGQRVTLRCSPRSGDLSVYWYQQSLDQGLQFLIQYYNGEERAKGNILERFSAQQFPDLHSELNLSSLELGDSALYFCASSAGTGGQTEAFFGQGTRLTVV.

The chain recombines TRBV28 with TRBJ2-6, with 7 bases aligning to TRBD1. Germline lookup yields CDR1 MDHEN and CDR2 SYDVKM. The CDR3 contains 17 residues. The V and J ends lost 6 bases and 0 bases, in that order; junction bases with no gene match: 8. For the CDR3, the DNA is TGTGCCAGCAGCCCCTCAAGGGACAGCTCTGGGGCCAACGTCCTGACTTTC. Its translation is CASSPSRDSSGANVLTF.

This sequence joins TRBV9 and TRBJ2-2, with 7 bases matching TRBD1. With V trimmed by 5 bases and J by 5 bases, 9 bases remained unmatched. Germline V lookup: CDR1 SGDLS, CDR2 YYNGEE. This CDR3 spans 15 amino acids. Written as DNA, the CDR3 is TGTGCCAGCAGTTCTCGGACAGGCTGGACCGGGGAGCTGTTTTTT. This translates into CASSSRTGWTGELFF.

The rearrangement joins TRBV6-5 to TRBJ2-2; D is uncertain. V was trimmed by 0 bases and J by 1 base, leaving 6 bases between them. From germline, CDR1 is MNHEY and CDR2 SVGAGI. CDR3 length: 15 amino acids. Here the CDR3 reads CASSYSQVNTGELFF. CDR3 sequence (DNA): TGTGCCAGCAGTTACTCTCAGGTGAACACCGGGGAGCTGTTTTTT.

This chain connects TRBV30 to TRBJ1-2, with 7 nucleotides matching TRBD1. J gave up 4 bases and V 2 bases, and 7 bases lay outside the gene matches. The CDR3 covers 14 residues. Germline CDR1 and CDR2: GTSNPN and SVGIG (reference sequence). The CDR3 DNA sequence: TGTGCCTGGAGTAAGACGGACAGGCTCTATGGCTACACCTTC. It is translated as CAWSKTDRLYGYTF.

The J gene is TRBJ2-6, the V gene TRBV5-4; no clear D gene. CDR1 SGHNT and CDR2 YYREEE come from the germline V gene (reference sequence). The CDR3 is 16 residues long. Trimming cost V 0 bases and J 0 bases, with 7 bases left between them. The CDR3: CASSLGQDSGANVLTF. Here the CDR3 DNA reads TGTGCCAGCAGCTTGGGGCAGGACTCTGGGGCCAACGTCCTGACTTTC.

This clone was picked up a small number of times. The chain employs TRBV5-1 and TRBJ2-7, with 12 bases fitting TRBD2. The CDR3 length is 15 residues. V trimming: 5 bases; J trimming: 1 base; junction bases outside the gene matches: 4. Germline lookup yields CDR1 SGHRS and CDR2 YFSETQ. CDR3 nucleotide sequence: TGCGCCAGCAGTTCGACTAGCGGGAGTTCCTACGAGCAGTACTTC. Translated, it gives CASSSTSGSSYEQYF.

The V and J genes are TRBV6-5 and TRBJ1-1; D is perhaps TRBD1 (5 bases). The CDR3 has 12 amino acids. V was cut by 6 bases and J by 5 bases, with 10 bases left in between. Germline V gene sequence: CDR1 MNHEY, CDR2 SVGAGI. The DNA for the CDR3 is TGTGCCAGCAGATGGAGGGGTACTGAAGCTTTCTTT. It encodes CASRWRGTEAFF.

CDR3 in amino acids: CASSVGQGTYNEQFF. The CDR3 DNA follows: TGTGCCAGCAGCGTAGGGCAGGGAACCTACAATGAGCAGTTCTTC. The chain combines TRBV9 with TRBJ2-1, with D perhaps TRBD1 (5 bases). The germline CDR1 and CDR2 sequences are SGDLS and YYNGEE. The CDR3 covers 15 residues. With 0 bases removed from V and 2 bases from J, the gap between germline ends came to 9 bases.

The chain combines TRBV2 with TRBJ2-5, with 10 nucleotides matching TRBD2. Germline lookup yields CDR1 SNHLY and CDR2 FYNNEI. V shed 2 bases, J shed 4 bases, and the junction held 7 bases outside the gene matches. The CDR3 contains 16 residues. DNA for the CDR3: TGTGCCAGCAGTGAATGGGGTAGCGGGGGGCTAGAGACCCAGTACTTC. This gives the protein CASSEWGSGGLETQYF.

The chain links TRBV10-3 to TRBJ2-2; 7 bases fit TRBD2. The CDR3 is 17 residues long. V was pared by 2 bases and J by 1 base, with 7 bases of the junction left unmatched. Germline CDR1 ENHRY, CDR2 SYGVKD. The CDR3 region is CAISERGGIGNTGELFF. The CDR3 region has the DNA TGTGCCATCAGTGAGCGCGGGGGAATAGGGAACACCGGGGAGCTGTTTTTT.

The V and J genes are TRBV28 and TRBJ1-1; the D gene is possibly TRBD1 (6 bases). Trimming removed 7 bases from V and 3 bases from J, with 15 bases in between. This CDR3 has 14 residues. Per the germline V gene, CDR1 is MDHEN and CDR2 is SYDVKM. The CDR3 reads CASIMDRLYTEAFF. The CDR3 nucleotides are TGTGCCAGCATAATGGACAGATTATACACTGAAGCTTTCTTT.

The rearrangement joins TRBV9 to TRBJ1-3; no firm D call. V was clipped by 6 bases and J by 2 bases, with 9 bases between them. Germline CDR1 reads SGDLS; CDR2 reads YYNGEE. This CDR3 comprises 13 residues. The CDR3 DNA reads TGTGCCAGCACCCTACCCCCTGGAAACACCATATATTTT. It encodes CASTLPPGNTIYF.

The genes are TRBV5-1 and TRBJ2-3, with 7 bases identical to TRBD2. The CDR3 is 15 amino acids. Germline V lookup: CDR1 SGHRS, CDR2 YFSETQ. Trimming at V came to 2 bases and at J to 1 base, leaving 4 bases not matched to a gene. CDR3 bases: TGCGCCAGCAGCTTATCAAGCGGGGGCACAGATACGCAGTATTTT. This translates into CASSLSSGGTDTQYF.

This clone has ten or more counts. This chain connects TRBV24-1 to TRBJ1-2; the match to TRBD1 covers 8 bases. The CDR3 contains 12 residues. V lost 4 bases, J lost 8 bases, and 2 bases stayed unmatched. Looked up from germline, CDR1 is KGHDR and CDR2 is SFDVKD. The CDR3 sequence: CATSDRGLGYTF. The CDR3 coding sequence is TGTGCCACCAGTGACAGGGGGCTGGGCTACACCTTC.

The CDR3 nucleotides read TGCGCCAGCAGGAGCCTCGAGAGCTCCTACGAGCAGTACTTC. As protein: CASRSLESSYEQYF. This rearrangement joins TRBV5-1 to TRBJ2-7; D remains unclear. CDR3 length: 14 residues. Trimming cost V 5 bases and J 0 bases, with 12 bases left between them. The germline CDR1 and CDR2 sequences are SGHRS and YFSETQ.

This chain uses TRBV7-2 with TRBJ1-3, with TRBD1 matching over 7 bases. The CDR3 loop spans 17 amino acids. J gave up 4 bases and V 5 bases, and 14 bases lay outside the gene matches. The germline V gene has CDR1 SGHTA and CDR2 FQGNSA. The CDR3 reads CASSEQQGRFSGNTIYF. The CDR3 nucleotides read TGTGCCAGCAGCGAACAACAGGGGAGGTTTTCCGGAAACACCATATATTTT.

This chain joins TRBV5-8 and TRBJ1-5, with 7 positions matching TRBD1. V was clipped by 4 bases and J by 7 bases; unmatched bases: 5. Germline V gene data show CDR1 as SGHTS and CDR2 as YDEGEE. The CDR3 runs to 13 residues. In nucleotides, the CDR3 is TGTGCCAGCAGCCTGACAGGGTCGCAGCCCCAGCATTTT. Protein sequence: CASSLTGSQPQHF.

J is TRBJ1-3 and V is TRBV7-9; TRBD1 might be the D (5 bases). This CDR3 has 14 amino acids. The germline V gene has CDR1 SEHNR and CDR2 FQNEAQ (reference sequence). The ends were cut back, 3 bases at V and 4 bases at J, with 10 bases in the middle. CDR3 protein: CASSFQGGGNTIYF. CDR3 coding DNA: TGTGCCAGCAGCTTTCAGGGTGGCGGAAACACCATATATTTT.

J is TRBJ1-3 and V is TRBV6-7; no clear D gene. TRBV6-7 is given ORF status, its function remaining uncertain. CDR3 size: 13 residues. V was trimmed by 7 bases and J by 4 bases, leaving 11 bases between them. The CDR3 region is CASTGTGGNTIYF. CDR3 in DNA: TGTGCCAGCACCGGCACCGGGGGAAACACCATATATTTT.

This clone was counted between two and nine times. The chain joins TRBV19 to TRBJ1-4; D not certain. The length of the CDR3 is 15 residues. V was cut by 0 bases and J by 8 bases, with 13 bases left in between. CDR1 and CDR2 (germline): LNHDA, SQIVND (reference sequence). The CDR3 DNA reads TGTGCCAGTAGTATAGAGTGGCACCCCTTCGAAAAACTGTTTTTT. Encoded protein: CASSIEWHPFEKLFF.